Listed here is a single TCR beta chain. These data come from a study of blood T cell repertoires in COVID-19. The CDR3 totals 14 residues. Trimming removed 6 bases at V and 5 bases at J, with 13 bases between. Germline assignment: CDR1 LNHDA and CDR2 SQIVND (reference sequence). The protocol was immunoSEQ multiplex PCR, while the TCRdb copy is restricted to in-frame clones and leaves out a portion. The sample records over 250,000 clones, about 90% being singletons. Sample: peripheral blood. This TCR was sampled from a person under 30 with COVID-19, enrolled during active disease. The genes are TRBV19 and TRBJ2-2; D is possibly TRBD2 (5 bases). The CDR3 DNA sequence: TGTGCCAGTAGCCCCGGCCTAGCAACCGGGGAGCTGTTTTTT. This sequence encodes CASSPGLATGELFF.